These 18 T cell receptor beta chains share one sample of origin, sequenced in a study of CD8 T cells in Susac syndrome. RNA in amounts of roughly 0.5 to 1 ug was reverse transcribed with random hexamers. MiXCR, applied by TCRdb to the immunoSEQ multiplex PCR reads, yields one record per CDR3 protein. The table records more than 95,000 distinct CDR3 sequences, around 94% of them present only once. The sequenced material came from CD8+ T cells from PBMCs. The source is a human donor with Susac syndrome.

The J gene is TRBJ2-5, the V gene TRBV2; tentatively, D is TRBD2 (6 bases). Germline CDR1 and CDR2: SNHLY and FYNNEI. The CDR3 sequence is 14 residues long. V was clipped by 1 base and J by 3 bases, with 9 bases between them. The CDR3 nucleotides read TGTGCCAGCAGTGAAGGGCTAGCGAAAGAGACCCAGTACTTC. Protein product: CASSEGLAKETQYF.

This clonotype occurred a few times. The chain has TRBV9 and TRBJ1-5, with no clear D. Germline V lookup: CDR1 SGDLS, CDR2 YYNGEE. There are 15 residues in the CDR3. Trimming pared 4 bases from V and 0 bases from J, leaving 11 bases between. The CDR3 DNA follows: TGTGCCAGCAGCCCATCCGGGTATAGCAATCAGCCCCAGCATTTT. Its protein product is CASSPSGYSNQPQHF.

The chain links TRBV4-1 to TRBJ2-7; D tentatively reads TRBD1 or TRBD2 (6 bases each). Germline V gene sequence: CDR1 MGHRA, CDR2 YSYEKL. This CDR3 spans 17 amino acids. V was clipped by 0 bases and J by 7 bases, with 22 bases between them. In DNA form, the CDR3 reads TGCGCCAGCAGCCAAGAAGGGCTAACAGGGATGGCGGGGGAGCAGTACTTC. Protein sequence: CASSQEGLTGMAGEQYF.

V is TRBV30 and J is TRBJ2-1; D is unclear. Germline V lookup: CDR1 GTSNPN, CDR2 SVGIG (reference sequence). The CDR3 covers 13 residues. Deletions cut 0 bases from V and 7 bases from J, with 10 bases between. The CDR3 DNA follows: TGTGCCTGGAGTGTAAATTCGAGGAATGAGCAGTTCTTC. Translating gives CAWSVNSRNEQFF.

The chain joins TRBV2 to TRBJ2-7; D gene uncertain. The germline V gene encodes CDR1 SNHLY and CDR2 FYNNEI. The CDR3 runs 15 residues. The V end was cut by 4 bases, the J end by 2 bases, with 15 bases between. CDR3 sequence: CASSVVGFDAYEQYF. The CDR3 DNA reads TGTGCCAGCAGTGTAGTAGGGTTCGACGCCTACGAGCAGTACTTC.

This clonotype occurred once. The rearrangement joins TRBV20-1 to TRBJ2-7; D is undetermined. The CDR3 length is 13 residues. V was trimmed by 0 bases and J by 3 bases, leaving 9 bases between them. From germline, CDR1 is DFQATT and CDR2 SNEGSKA (reference sequence). CDR3 protein: CSARDHGYYEQYF. CDR3 DNA sequence: TGCAGTGCTAGAGACCACGGGTACTACGAGCAGTACTTC.

The chain links TRBV30 to TRBJ2-3; tentative D call: TRBD1 (6 bases). Trimming stripped 2 bases from V and 9 bases from J, with 12 bases between. CDR1 and CDR2 from the germline V gene are GTSNPN and SVGIG (reference sequence). The CDR3 has 12 residues. The CDR3 nucleotides read TGTGCCTGGAGTTTGGGACACCCAACGCAGTATTTT. Translated, it gives CAWSLGHPTQYF.

This sequence joins TRBV7-8 and TRBJ1-2; TRBD1 matches at 10 bases. Germline V gene data show CDR1 as SGHVS and CDR2 as FQNEAQ. CDR3 length: 16 residues. V was clipped by 0 bases and J by 8 bases; unmatched bases: 9. The CDR3 reads CASSLAADRGQWGYTF. The CDR3 region has the DNA TGTGCCAGCAGCTTAGCCGCTGACAGGGGGCAGTGGGGCTACACCTTC.

This chain joins TRBV15 and TRBJ2-1, with D perhaps given as TRBD1 or TRBD2 (7 bases each). The germline CDR1 and CDR2 sequences are LNHNV and YYDKDF (reference sequence). The length of the CDR3 is 14 residues. The V and J ends lost 4 bases and 7 bases respectively, with 14 bases between them. The CDR3, as DNA: TGTGCCACCAGCATATACAGGGGAGGGAATGAGCAGTTCTTC. This sequence encodes CATSIYRGGNEQFF.

This chain uses TRBV7-3 with TRBJ2-3; D may be TRBD2 (5 bases). Trimming took off 5 bases at V and 4 bases at J, with 13 bases between the two ends. Germline CDR1 and CDR2: SGHTA and FQGTGA. This CDR3 spans 14 amino acids. CDR3 sequence reads: CASSHGLSADTQYF. The DNA for the CDR3 is TGTGCCAGCAGCCACGGACTCTCTGCAGATACGCAGTATTTT.

V gene TRBV4-1 combines with J gene TRBJ2-4, with TRBD1 as a possible D gene (5 bases). CDR1 is MGHRA, CDR2 YSYEKL, per germline. The CDR3 length is 16 residues. Trimming took off 3 bases at V and 0 bases at J, with 12 bases between the two ends. DNA for the CDR3: TGCGCCAGCAGCCATCCTCTCACAGGAGCCAAAAACATTCAGTACTTC. It encodes CASSHPLTGAKNIQYF.

The chain couples TRBV20-1 to TRBJ2-1; D not resolved. The CDR3 is made up of 14 amino acids. V lost 3 bases and J lost 3, with 12 bases in between. Germline V CDR1 and CDR2: DFQATT, SNEGSKA (reference sequence). CDR3 sequence: CSASSGGDYNEQFF. CDR3 DNA sequence: TGCAGTGCTAGTTCCGGTGGGGACTACAATGAGCAGTTCTTC.

The genes are TRBV30 and TRBJ1-2, with D maybe TRBD1 (5 bases). Trimming left V 0 bases short and J 8 bases short, with 13 bases between. The CDR3 length is 13 residues. CDR1 and CDR2 from the germline V gene are GTSNPN and SVGIG (reference sequence). The CDR3 sequence: CAWSVVAQGGYTF. The CDR3 region has the DNA TGTGCCTGGAGTGTGGTGGCCCAGGGCGGCTACACCTTC.

The chain recombines TRBV7-9 with TRBJ2-3; D uncertain. Germline values: CDR1 SEHNR, CDR2 FQNEAQ (reference sequence). V lost 5 bases and J 4 bases, leaving 7 bases between the germline ends. The CDR3 has 12 amino acids. This chain's CDR3 is CASSARADTQYF. CDR3 bases: TGTGCCAGCAGCGCTAGGGCAGATACGCAGTATTTT.

This clonotype was found once. The J gene is TRBJ2-1, the V gene TRBV11-2; D possibly matches TRBD1 or TRBD2 (6 bases each). Deletions cut 5 bases from V and 4 bases from J, with 15 bases between. The CDR3 consists of 15 residues. Germline-derived CDR1 and CDR2 are SGHAT and FQNNGV. The CDR3 DNA is TGTGCCAGCAGCCCTGGGGGGCACCCTTACAATGAGCAGTTCTTC. It specifies CASSPGGHPYNEQFF.

The chain has TRBV12-3 or TRBV12-4 and TRBJ2-5, with D tentatively TRBD1 or TRBD2 (5 bases each). V was trimmed by 4 bases and J by 9 bases, leaving 15 bases between them. CDR3 length equals 13 residues. As DNA, the CDR3 is TGTGCCAGCAGTTCCCTGGGACCCCAGGCCCAGTACTTC. As protein: CASSSLGPQAQYF.

The chain joins TRBV20-1 to TRBJ2-6; TRBD1 or TRBD2 may be the D gene (5 bases each). Trimming cost V 5 bases and J 11 bases, with 7 bases left between them. Germline loops: CDR1 DFQATT, CDR2 SNEGSKA (reference sequence). This CDR3 contains 10 residues. The CDR3 loop is CSAGDHVLTF. The CDR3 DNA follows: TGCAGTGCTGGGGACCACGTCCTGACTTTC.

This chain uses TRBV15 with TRBJ2-6; D is perhaps TRBD1 (6 bases). This CDR3 comprises 18 residues. Germline V gene sequence: CDR1 LNHNV, CDR2 YYDKDF (reference sequence). The V and J ends lost 6 bases and 0 bases respectively, with 18 bases between them. The CDR3 loop reads CATRTPGETSSGANVLTF. CDR3 DNA sequence: TGTGCCACCAGGACCCCAGGGGAAACCTCCTCTGGGGCCAACGTCCTGACTTTC.